A single sample is the source of the 10 T cell receptor beta chains below, sequenced in a study of cytomegalovirus exposure and HLA in healthy donors. The PCR contained 60 Vbeta and 13 Jbeta primers. Repertoires were generated with immunoSEQ multiplex PCR, while TCRdb's copy carries only in-frame clones and drops some. The table shows more than 90,000 clones, with 65% to 80% occurring only once. The material sequenced was PBMCs. The origin of the receptors is a man under 40 in good health and CMV-seropositive.

The chain joins TRBV5-6 to TRBJ2-1, with D tentatively TRBD2 (6 bases). Per germline, CDR1 SGHDT and CDR2 YYEEEE. This CDR3 contains 12 residues. The V gene lost 4 bases and the J gene lost 9 bases, with 11 bases spanning the gap. CDR3 nucleotide sequence: TGTGCCAGCAGCCCTGGAGGGTTTGAGCAGTTCTTC. Translating gives CASSPGGFEQFF.

The J gene is TRBJ1-1, the V gene TRBV7-6; D ambiguous. The germline V and J ends were trimmed by 2 bases and 1 base, with 5 bases remaining between them. CDR3 length: 13 residues. Germline lookup yields CDR1 SGHVS and CDR2 FNYEAQ. The CDR3 DNA reads as TGTGCCAGCAGCTTATCCCAGAACACTGAAGCTTTCTTT. It specifies CASSLSQNTEAFF.

The gene calls are TRBV9 and TRBJ2-7, with a possible D match to TRBD2 (6 bases). With 3 bases removed from V and 5 bases from J, the gap between germline ends came to 18 bases. The CDR3 spans 15 residues. Germline V gene sequence: CDR1 SGDLS, CDR2 YYNGEE. CDR3 amino acids: CASSGVGGPYDEQYF. The DNA for the CDR3 is TGTGCCAGCAGCGGCGTGGGAGGTCCCTATGACGAGCAGTACTTC.

The chain uses TRBV11-3 and TRBJ1-1, with TRBD1 as a possible D gene (6 bases). The CDR3 is 14 amino acids. The germline V and J ends were trimmed by 5 bases and 3 bases, with 13 bases remaining between them. Germline CDR1 is SGHNT and CDR2 is YENEEA. The CDR3, as DNA: TGTGCCAGCAGCCTAAGTGGGGGCTACACTGAAGCTTTCTTT. Its translation is CASSLSGGYTEAFF.

About this clone: An end of the junction does not agree with germline; a read error may underlie this. The chain links TRBV19 to TRBJ1-2; TRBD1 matches at 9 bases. In germline, CDR1 is LNHDA, CDR2 SQIVND (reference sequence). The CDR3 contains 15 residues. CDR3 sequence reads: CASGIARTGDYGYTF. The CDR3, as DNA: TGTGCCAGTGGTATAGCCCGGACAGGGGATTACGGCTACACCTTC.

Written as DNA, the CDR3 is TGTGCCAGCAGTGGGACAGGGGTCGGGAGCAATCAGCCCCAGCATTTT. Translation gives CASSGTGVGSNQPQHF. This chain joins TRBV2 and TRBJ1-5; 9 bases are shared with TRBD1. V shed 4 bases and J 1 base; nucleotides not matched to a gene: 5. The CDR3 consists of 16 residues. Germline CDR1 is SNHLY and CDR2 is FYNNEI.

The CDR3 DNA reads as TGTGCCAGCAGTGAATCCTGGACAGAAAAACTGTTTTTT. It specifies CASSESWTEKLFF. The chain joins TRBV25-1 to TRBJ1-4; D perhaps matches TRBD1 (5 bases). The V end lost 1 base, the J end lost 8 bases, and 8 bases lay between the germline ends. The CDR3 extends over 13 amino acids. Germline V gene sequence: CDR1 MGHDK, CDR2 SYGVNS.

Details on this clone: Sequence at one end of the junction differs from germline and may be a read error. The CDR3 loop reads CASSQSPPAKEKLFF. CDR3 DNA sequence: TGCGCCAGCAGTCAATCCCCGCCTGCTAAGGAAAAACTGTTTTTT. This sequence joins TRBV23-1 and TRBJ1-4; no clear D. TRBV23-1 is an open reading frame, and its role is uncertain. The CDR3 totals 15 residues.

The rearrangement uses TRBV4-2 and TRBJ2-7; D is ambiguous. The CDR3 extends over 15 amino acids. The germline V gene has CDR1 LGHNA and CDR2 YNFKEQ. V was cut by 2 bases and J by 2 bases, with 13 bases left in between. The CDR3 protein is CASSQTQDKAYEQYF. Written as DNA, the CDR3 is TGTGCCAGCAGCCAAACTCAAGACAAGGCCTACGAGCAGTACTTC.

The chain combines TRBV5-4 with TRBJ2-1; 12 bases are a match to TRBD2. The V segment lost 1 base and the J segment 0 bases; nucleotides outside the gene matches: 8. This CDR3 contains 19 residues. CDR1 SGHNT and CDR2 YYREEE come from the germline V gene (reference sequence). CDR3 protein: CASSLLTSGGSSSYNEQFF. For the CDR3, the DNA is TGTGCCAGCAGCTTGTTGACTAGCGGGGGTTCTAGCTCCTACAATGAGCAGTTCTTC.